A selection of T cell receptor beta chains follows, all from one sample in a study of blood T cells in healthy people across ages. TCRdb called the 5' RACE reads again in MiXCR, with one record for every CDR3 protein. The sample shows roughly 800,000 distinct CDR3 sequences, around a quarter of them seen only once. These data also featured in a second study, about T cells of mothers and their children.

The sample comprised blood. The receptors here all came from a boy aged 10-17 years in good health. CDR3s include the opening cysteine and the closing phenylalanine or tryptophan. A D gene is named only where the DNA matches it firmly. Only some rows state a clone size, as once, few, many or a class for expanded clones.

size | J | V | D | length | CDR3 | DNA
NA | TRBJ1-1 | TRBV27 | NA | 14 | CASTPGGLNTEAFF | TGTGCCAGCACCCCAGGCGGATTGAACACTGAAGCTTTCTTT
NA | TRBJ1-1 | TRBV12-3/TRBV12-4 | TRBD1 | 13 | CASSPDRGTEAFF | TGTGCCAGCAGTCCTGACAGGGGAACTGAAGCTTTCTTT
few | TRBJ2-5 | TRBV18 | TRBD2 | 15 | CASSRQAGGQETQYF | TGTGCCAGCTCACGTCAAGCGGGGGGCCAAGAGACCCAGTACTTC
few | TRBJ2-7 | TRBV12-3/TRBV12-4 | NA | 11 | CASRRVDEQYF | TGTGCCAGCCGGCGAGTTGACGAGCAGTACTTC
NA | TRBJ2-6 | TRBV28 | TRBD2 | 18 | CASSYLAGGTSGANVLTF | TGTGCCAGCAGTTATTTAGCGGGAGGGACCTCTGGGGCCAACGTCCTGACTTTC
NA | TRBJ2-1 | TRBV20-1 | NA | 12 | CSARDELFEQFF | TGCAGTGCTAGAGATGAGCTATTTGAGCAGTTCTTC
few | TRBJ1-4 | TRBV7-9 | NA | 15 | CASSSVEGIGEKLFF | TGTGCCAGCAGCAGCGTAGAGGGAATAGGTGAAAAACTGTTTTTT
many | TRBJ2-1 | TRBV3-1 | TRBD1 | 17 | CASSQELWDRGSNEQFF | TGTGCCAGCAGCCAAGAGCTTTGGGACAGGGGAAGCAATGAGCAGTTCTTC
NA | TRBJ1-6 | TRBV6-5 | TRBD1 | 18 | CASSYTGQGPSVDSPLHF | TGTGCCAGCAGTTACACGGGACAGGGGCCCTCGGTGGATTCACCCCTCCACTTT
NA | TRBJ1-5 | TRBV6-2/TRBV6-3 | NA | 15 | CASSLRRDSNQPQHF | TGTGCCAGCAGTCTCCGGCGGGATAGCAATCAGCCCCAGCATTTT
few | TRBJ2-7 | TRBV20-1 | TRBD1 | 13 | CSATRQGTYEQYF | TGCAGTGCTACTAGACAGGGGACCTACGAGCAGTACTTC
few | TRBJ2-5 | TRBV6-6 | NA | 12 | CASSYQTGTQYF | TGTGCCAGCAGTTACCAAACGGGGACCCAGTACTTC
NA | TRBJ1-6 | TRBV9 | NA | 12 | CASSVGPLPLHF | TGTGCCAGCAGCGTAGGTCCTCTTCCCCTCCACTTT
NA | TRBJ2-5 | TRBV5-1 | NA | 13 | CASSSTFQETQYF | TGCGCCAGCAGCTCGACATTCCAAGAGACCCAGTACTTC
few | TRBJ2-5 | TRBV20-1 | TRBD1 | 15 | CSASETGEHQETQYF | TGCAGTGCTAGCGAGACAGGGGAGCACCAAGAGACCCAGTACTTC
few | TRBJ2-7 | TRBV27 | TRBD2 | 14 | CASSLYGGVYEQYF | TGTGCCAGCAGTTTATATGGGGGGGTCTACGAGCAGTACTTC
few | TRBJ1-4 | TRBV5-1 | NA | 13 | CASSLEDGEKLFF | TGCGCCAGCAGCTTGGAGGACGGTGAAAAACTGTTTTTT
few | TRBJ2-5 | TRBV29-1 | NA | 13 | CSVDHQGGETQYF | TGCAGCGTTGATCACCAGGGTGGAGAGACCCAGTACTTC
NA | TRBJ2-1 | TRBV29-1 | TRBD2 | 15 | CSAPGTSSFLGEQFF | TGCAGCGCTCCTGGGACTAGCTCCTTCCTCGGGGAGCAGTTCTTC
NA | TRBJ1-4 | TRBV11-2 | NA | 13 | CASSWPQEGKLFF | TGTGCCAGCAGCTGGCCGCAGGAGGGAAAACTGTTTTTT
few | TRBJ1-1 | TRBV2 | NA | 14 | CASSNLRGGTEAFF | TGTGCCAGCAGTAACCTCAGGGGCGGCACTGAAGCTTTCTTT
few | TRBJ1-2 | TRBV2 | NA | 14 | CASSGHRDPQGYTF | TGTGCCAGCAGTGGCCATCGGGACCCCCAAGGCTACACCTTC
few | TRBJ2-5 | TRBV7-9 | NA | 15 | CASSLRALYQETQYF | TGTGCCAGCAGCTTAAGGGCACTGTACCAAGAGACCCAGTACTTC
many | TRBJ2-7 | TRBV27 | TRBD1 | 15 | CASSLSGTGTYEQYF | TGTGCCAGCAGTTTATCCGGGACAGGGACCTACGAGCAGTACTTC
NA | TRBJ1-1 | TRBV28 | NA | 15 | CASSFLPGQNTEAFF | TGTGCCAGCAGTTTCCTTCCAGGCCAGAACACTGAAGCTTTCTTT
NA | TRBJ1-2 | TRBV12-3/TRBV12-4 | NA | 14 | CASSSHRGSYGYTF | TGTGCCAGCAGTTCCCATCGGGGGAGCTATGGCTACACCTTC
NA | TRBJ2-7 | TRBV15 | NA | 13 | CATSRERTYEQYF | TGTGCCACCAGCAGAGAAAGAACCTACGAGCAGTACTTC
NA | TRBJ2-7 | TRBV7-2 | NA | 15 | CASSSLGLSSYEQYF | TGTGCCAGCAGCTCACTAGGGCTTAGTTCCTACGAGCAGTACTTC
few | TRBJ2-7 | TRBV7-9 | NA | 14 | CASSAQSSTYEQYF | TGTGCCAGCAGCGCTCAAAGCAGTACCTACGAGCAGTACTTC
few | TRBJ2-1 | TRBV7-6 | NA | 16 | CASSLSLTGSYNEQFF | TGTGCCAGCAGCTTAAGTCTCACAGGGTCCTACAATGAGCAGTTCTTC
NA | TRBJ2-7 | TRBV27 | TRBD2 | 16 | CASSPPGLAGVGEQYF | TGTGCCAGCAGTCCCCCGGGACTAGCGGGAGTTGGCGAGCAGTACTTC
NA | TRBJ2-5 | TRBV6-5 | NA | 13 | CASRPTAVGEQYF | TGTGCCAGCAGGCCGACGGCCGTCGGGGAGCAGTACTTC
NA | TRBJ1-2 | TRBV20-1 | NA | 15 | CSASSGTKDLDGYTF | TGCAGTGCTAGTTCCGGGACCAAGGATCTCGACGGCTACACCTTC
few | TRBJ1-4 | TRBV29-1 | NA | 12 | CSAEPEGEKLFF | TGCAGCGCTGAGCCTGAAGGTGAAAAACTGTTTTTT
NA | TRBJ2-5 | TRBV6-8 | NA | 15 | CASGGRGLIEETQYF | TGTGCCAGCGGCGGGCGGGGACTCATCGAAGAGACCCAGTACTTC
once | TRBJ2-4 | TRBV25-1 | NA | 16 | CASSDRDVEAKNIQYF | TGTGCCAGCAGTGACCGGGACGTGGAAGCCAAAAACATTCAGTACTTC
many | TRBJ1-1 | TRBV29-1 | TRBD1 | 16 | CSVEGGTGVLDTEAFF | TGCAGCGTTGAAGGTGGGACAGGGGTATTGGACACTGAAGCTTTCTTT
NA | TRBJ2-6 | TRBV20-1 | NA | 14 | CSAAESSGANVLTF | TGCAGTGCCGCCGAGAGCTCTGGGGCCAACGTCCTGACTTTC
few | TRBJ2-1 | TRBV28 | TRBD2 | 16 | CASSRGLAGTDNEQFF | TGTGCCAGCAGCCGCGGACTAGCGGGGACAGACAATGAGCAGTTCTTC
NA | TRBJ2-5 | TRBV12-3/TRBV12-4 | NA | 14 | CASSRRGGTETQYF | TGTGCCAGCAGTCGACGTGGGGGTACTGAGACCCAGTACTTC
NA | TRBJ2-5 | TRBV25-1 | NA | 16 | CASSESGMGFQETQYF | TGTGCCAGCAGTGAATCTGGAATGGGCTTCCAAGAGACCCAGTACTTC
NA | TRBJ2-1 | TRBV28 | NA | 17 | CASSPPPLTGISYEQYF | TGTGCCAGCAGTCCACCGCCTCTGACTGGGATCTCCTACGAGCAATACTTC
NA | TRBJ2-7 | TRBV20-1 | NA | 15 | CSARGDLGGGYEQYF | TGCAGTGCTAGAGGGGACCTCGGGGGCGGGTACGAGCAGTACTTC
NA | TRBJ1-2 | TRBV2 | NA | 13 | CASSDAGHYGYTF | TGTGCCAGCAGTGATGCGGGGCACTATGGCTACACCTTC
few | TRBJ2-7 | TRBV6-6 | NA | 16 | CASSYGGDTQGYEQYF | TGTGCCAGCAGTTACGGTGGGGACACGCAGGGCTACGAGCAGTACTTC
many | TRBJ2-1 | TRBV7-2 | NA | 15 | CASSYRGGHRNEQFF | TGTGCCAGCAGCTATAGGGGGGGGCATAGGAATGAGCAGTTCTTC
NA | TRBJ2-5 | TRBV29-1 | NA | 12 | CSVGGFQETQYF | TGCAGCGTTGGGGGGTTCCAAGAGACCCAGTACTTC
NA | TRBJ1-2 | TRBV12-3/TRBV12-4 | TRBD1 | 14 | CASSPGTGPTGYTF | TGTGCCAGCAGTCCCGGGACAGGACCGACTGGCTACACCTTC
few | TRBJ2-5 | TRBV6-6 | NA | 15 | CASSSPPDGQETQYF | TGTGCCAGCAGCTCCCCTCCGGACGGCCAAGAGACCCAGTACTTC
many | TRBJ2-7 | TRBV28 | TRBD1 | 15 | CASSAAGTGKYEQYF | TGTGCCAGCAGTGCGGCCGGGACAGGGAAGTACGAGCAGTACTTC
NA | TRBJ2-7 | TRBV20-1 | NA | 14 | CSARQGRRGYEQYF | TGCAGTGCTAGACAGGGAAGAAGGGGCTACGAGCAGTACTTC
NA | TRBJ2-7 | TRBV4-2 | TRBD2 | 17 | CASSQDMMTAGTYEQYF | TGTGCCAGCAGCCAAGATATGATGACAGCGGGGACCTACGAGCAGTACTTC
NA | TRBJ1-1 | TRBV7-9 | NA | 16 | CASSTNPGYENTEAFF | TGTGCCAGCAGCACAAATCCGGGATACGAGAACACTGAAGCTTTCTTT
few | TRBJ1-2 | TRBV7-2 | NA | 13 | CASRETGSYGYTF | TGTGCCAGCAGGGAGACAGGATCCTATGGCTACACCTTC